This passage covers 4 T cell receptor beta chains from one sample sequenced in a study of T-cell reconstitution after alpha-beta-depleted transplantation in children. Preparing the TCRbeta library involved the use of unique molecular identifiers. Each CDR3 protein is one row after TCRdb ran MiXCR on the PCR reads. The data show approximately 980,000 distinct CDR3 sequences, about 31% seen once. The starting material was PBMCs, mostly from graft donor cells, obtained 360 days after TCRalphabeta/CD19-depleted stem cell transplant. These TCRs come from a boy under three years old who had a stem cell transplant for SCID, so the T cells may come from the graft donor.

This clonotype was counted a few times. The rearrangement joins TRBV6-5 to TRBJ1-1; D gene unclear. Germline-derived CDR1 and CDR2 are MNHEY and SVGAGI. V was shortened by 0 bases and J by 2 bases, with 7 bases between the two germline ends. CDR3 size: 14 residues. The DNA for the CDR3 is TGTGCCAGCAGTTACTCGAGACCTAACACTGAAGCTTTCTTT. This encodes CASSYSRPNTEAFF.

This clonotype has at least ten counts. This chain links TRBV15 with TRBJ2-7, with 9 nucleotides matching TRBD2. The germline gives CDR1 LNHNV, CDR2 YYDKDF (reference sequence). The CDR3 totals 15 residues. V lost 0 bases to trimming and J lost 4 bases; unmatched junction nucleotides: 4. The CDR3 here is CATSRDLGLAYEQYF. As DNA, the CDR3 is TGTGCCACCAGCAGAGATCTGGGACTAGCATACGAGCAGTACTTC.

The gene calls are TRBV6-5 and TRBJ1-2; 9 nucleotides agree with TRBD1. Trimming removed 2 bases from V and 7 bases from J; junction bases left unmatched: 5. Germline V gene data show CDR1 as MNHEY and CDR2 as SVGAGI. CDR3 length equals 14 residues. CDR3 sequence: CASSYDRGWRGYTF. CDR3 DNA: TGTGCCAGCAGTTACGACAGGGGGTGGCGTGGCTACACCTTC.

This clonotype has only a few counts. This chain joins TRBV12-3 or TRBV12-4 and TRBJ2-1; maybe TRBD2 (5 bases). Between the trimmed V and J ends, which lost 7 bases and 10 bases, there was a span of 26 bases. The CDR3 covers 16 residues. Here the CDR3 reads CASTTPRGGGLGEQFF. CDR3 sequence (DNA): TGTGCCAGCACCACCCCCCGAGGTGGAGGCCTTGGCGAGCAGTTCTTC.